The TCR beta chain described here comes from a study of shared clonotypes between healthy human individuals. The study's findings and limits: Among non-shared clonotypes, generation probabilities were lower than among those shared by all four donors.

Germline V lookup: CDR1 SSHAT, CDR2 FNYEAQ (reference sequence). The CDR3 runs to 19 residues. V gave up 4 bases and J gave up 0 bases, with 23 bases separating them. Template for every sorted-subset replicate PCR totaled about 0.2 ug DNA, roughly 30,000 T cell genomes. Some clones are missing from TCRdb's copy, which holds only in-frame ones; the method was immunoSEQ multiplex PCR. The sample shows around 1.1 million clones, roughly 80% of them seen only once. Turning to this clone: The antigen remains undetermined. A much larger clonotype is one base distant, so this may be a read error.

Material for sequencing was memory CD4+ T cells from PBMCs. Regarding subset: CD45RA-negative fraction. The sequence was obtained from a man in his late teens or twenties in good health. Some clones in this sample may be carry-over from other donors' samples. The rearrangement uses TRBV7-7 and TRBJ2-3; the D gene is possibly TRBD2 (6 bases). The DNA of the CDR3 is TGTGCCAGCAGCTCGGAAAGACTAGTGGGAGATTATAGCACAGATACGCAGTATTTT. It is translated as CASSSERLVGDYSTDTQYF.